The 2 T cell receptor beta chains reported below all come from one sample, sequenced in a study of OX40 agonist ivuxolimab in advanced cancers. Clones were sequenced by immunoSEQ multiplex PCR, and TCRdb holds only the in-frame ones, with some missing. The table includes tens of thousands of clones, 86% detected once. Sequenced here: CD4+ or CD8+ T cells sorted from blood, sampled in a trial of the OX40 agonist ivuxolimab. The receptors shown here come from an adult with an advanced solid tumor such as melanoma, head and neck, liver or kidney cancer.

As to this clone: Germline is not matched at one junction end, which may reflect a read error. The V gene is TRBV4-1, the J gene TRBJ2-5; the D gene is possibly TRBD2 (7 bases). In germline, CDR1 is MGHRA, CDR2 YSYEKL. The CDR3 contains 16 residues. CDR3 sequence: CAGSQETGTGGETQYF. CDR3 DNA: TGCGCCGGCAGCCAAGAAACAGGGACCGGGGGGGAGACCCAGTACTTC.

The chain combines TRBV5-4 with TRBJ2-2, with a tentative D call TRBD1 (6 bases). V was pared by 0 bases and J by 5 bases, with 14 bases between. The CDR3 extends over 16 amino acids. Germline values: CDR1 SGHNT, CDR2 YYREEE (reference sequence). CDR3 amino acids: CASSLAKQGRTGELFF. The CDR3 DNA follows: TGTGCCAGCAGCTTGGCCAAACAGGGTAGGACCGGGGAGCTGTTTTTT.